This T cell receptor (beta chain) was captured in a study of Graves' ophthalmopathy and Graves' hyperthyroidism. The overall study: There was a collection of peripheral blood at initial diagnosis, before any treatment.

Hyperthyroidism cases were recent diagnoses of under 2 months' duration in people aged 18 to 65. V lost 4 bases, J lost 8 bases, and 9 bases lay in between. This CDR3 is 12 amino acids long. Beta-chain TCR CDR3 regions were amplified from RNA transcripts. First-round RT-PCR relied on HTBI primers, and a second-round multiplex PCR came next. TCRdb ran MiXCR on the multiplex PCR reads and lists one entry per CDR3 protein. The sample includes hundreds of thousands of distinct CDR3 sequences, roughly 21% of them seen just once. This clonotype was seen repeatedly, ten times or more. The sequence was obtained from a woman between 18 and 30 years old with stable Graves' hyperthyroidism. This chain joins TRBV12-3 or TRBV12-4 and TRBJ1-5; D call uncertain. Sequencing used peripheral blood. The chain's CDR3 is CASSSGREPQHF. CDR3 sequence (DNA): TGTGCCAGCAGTTCCGGAAGGGAGCCCCAGCATTTT.